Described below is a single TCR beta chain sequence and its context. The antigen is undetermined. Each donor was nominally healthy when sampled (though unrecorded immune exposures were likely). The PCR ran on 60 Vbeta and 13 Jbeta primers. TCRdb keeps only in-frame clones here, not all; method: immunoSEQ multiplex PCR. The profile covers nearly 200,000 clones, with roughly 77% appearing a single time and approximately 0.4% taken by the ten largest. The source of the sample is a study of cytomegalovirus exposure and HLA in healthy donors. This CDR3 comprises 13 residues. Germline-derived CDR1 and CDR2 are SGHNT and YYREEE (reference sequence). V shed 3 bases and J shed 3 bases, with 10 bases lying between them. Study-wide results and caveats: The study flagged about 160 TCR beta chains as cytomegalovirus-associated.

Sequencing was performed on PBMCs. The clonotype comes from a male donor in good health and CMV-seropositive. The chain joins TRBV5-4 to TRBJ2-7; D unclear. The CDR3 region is CASSSRIDYEQYF. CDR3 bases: TGTGCCAGCAGCTCCCGAATAGACTACGAGCAGTACTTC.